This T cell receptor (beta chain) was sequenced for a study of CD8 T cells in ankylosing spondylitis. Broader study findings: The clones that were linked to disease were reported to be significantly enriched in matched synovial fluid samples from ankylosing spondylitis patients.

This clonotype was recorded a few times. No antigen is known for it. TCRdb fed the 5' RACE reads into MiXCR, producing one record per CDR3 protein. The sample has 250,000 to 400,000 distinct CDR3 sequences; around 10% are singletons. Germline CDR1 and CDR2: SGHDT and YYEEEE. The CDR3 totals 17 residues. V was trimmed by 1 base and J by 2 bases, leaving 13 bases between them. What was sequenced was blood, either unsorted or a sorted T cell fraction (not recorded which). The V gene is TRBV5-6, the J gene TRBJ2-6; D is tentatively TRBD1 or TRBD2 (5 bases each). The TCR originated in a female donor with ankylosing spondylitis or in good health (not recorded which). CDR3 nucleotide sequence: TGTGCCAGCAGCTTGTTGCCCTTGGGGGCTGGGGCCAACGTCCTGACTTTC. Residues: CASSLLPLGAGANVLTF.